This T cell receptor (beta chain) was sequenced for a study of somatic mutations in cytotoxic T cells in rheumatoid arthritis. The study, taken as a whole, reports: Some patients, about an eighth of the roughly 65, had a largest CD8+ clone that exceeded 20% of CD8+ cells. Patients with rheumatoid arthritis did not differ significantly from age-matched healthy controls in CD8+ T-cell clonality. There was no knowledge of the antigen targets of the expanded CD8+ clones.

This clone was seen once. Its target is unknown. Researchers isolated CD4+ and CD8+ cells by positive magnetic bead selection and then checked their purity by flow cytometry. The method was immunoSEQ multiplex PCR; TCRdb's version includes in-frame clones alone and lacks a portion of them. This table has around 19,000 clones, about 80% appearing once. The CDR3 contains 14 residues. V lost 5 bases, J lost 5 bases, and 9 bases stayed unmatched. CDR1 is SQVTM, CDR2 ANQGSEA, per germline. The TCR sequence derives from an adult with rheumatoid arthritis. The sequencing input was CD8+ T cells sorted from blood. V and J are TRBV29-1 and TRBJ2-7; 10 bases map to TRBD2. CDR3 bases: TGCAGCGTTTCGGGACTAGCGATGGGCGACGAGCAGTACTTC. Amino acid sequence: CSVSGLAMGDEQYF.